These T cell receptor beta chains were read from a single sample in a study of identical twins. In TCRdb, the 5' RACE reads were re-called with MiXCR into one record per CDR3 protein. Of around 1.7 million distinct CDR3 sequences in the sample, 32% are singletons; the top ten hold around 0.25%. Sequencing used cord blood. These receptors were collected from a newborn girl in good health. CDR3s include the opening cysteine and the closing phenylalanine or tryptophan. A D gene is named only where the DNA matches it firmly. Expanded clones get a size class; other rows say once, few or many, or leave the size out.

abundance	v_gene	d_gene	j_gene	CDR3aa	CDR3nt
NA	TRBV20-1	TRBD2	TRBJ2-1	CSTGLAGDEQFF	TGCAGTACGGGACTAGCGGGTGATGAGCAGTTCTTC
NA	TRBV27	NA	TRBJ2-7	CASSLFGGNEQYF	TGTGCCAGCAGTTTATTCGGGGGAAACGAGCAGTACTTC
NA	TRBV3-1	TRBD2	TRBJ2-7	CASSQPTSGDYEQYF	TGTGCCAGCAGCCAGCCCACTAGCGGAGATTACGAGCAGTACTTC
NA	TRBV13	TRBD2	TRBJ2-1	CASSLESWTSGRDEQFF	TGTGCCAGCAGCTTAGAATCGTGGACTAGCGGGCGCGATGAGCAGTTCTTC
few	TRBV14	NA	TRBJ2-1	CASSIGRSSYNEQFF	TGTGCCAGCAGCATCGGAAGGAGCTCCTACAATGAGCAGTTCTTC
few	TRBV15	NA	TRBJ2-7	CATSRSPDSSYEQYF	TGTGCCACCAGCAGATCTCCCGACAGCTCCTACGAGCAGTACTTC
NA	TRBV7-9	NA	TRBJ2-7	CASSLGSLGQFNEQYF	TGTGCCAGCAGCCTAGGAAGTTTAGGACAGTTCAATGAGCAGTACTTC
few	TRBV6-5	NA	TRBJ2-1	CASWGDGGHNEQFF	TGTGCCAGCTGGGGTGACGGAGGGCACAATGAGCAGTTCTTC
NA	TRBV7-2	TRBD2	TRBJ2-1	CASSIRGTSGGHSYNEQFF	TGTGCCAGCAGCATAAGGGGGACTAGCGGGGGCCACTCCTACAATGAGCAGTTCTTC
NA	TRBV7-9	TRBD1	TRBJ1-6	CASSSGTDGSPLHF	TGTGCCAGCAGCTCTGGGACAGACGGGTCACCCCTCCACTTT
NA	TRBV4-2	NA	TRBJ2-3	CASSRRIGADTQYF	TGTGCCAGCAGCAGGAGAATAGGGGCAGATACGCAGTATTTT
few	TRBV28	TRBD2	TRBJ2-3	CASSPQGLAGGPDTQYF	TGTGCCAGCAGTCCCCAGGGACTAGCGGGAGGGCCCGATACGCAGTATTTT
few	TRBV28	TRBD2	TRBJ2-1	CASSSTPKLAGWYNEQFF	TGTGCCAGCAGTTCCACCCCTAAACTAGCGGGATGGTACAATGAGCAGTTCTTC
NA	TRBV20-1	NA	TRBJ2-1	CSARGDSGHNEQFF	TGCAGTGCTAGAGGGGACTCCGGTCACAATGAGCAGTTCTTC
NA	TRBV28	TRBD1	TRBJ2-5	CASSSTGGSFSETQYF	TGTGCCAGCAGTTCGACAGGGGGCTCATTTAGTGAGACCCAGTACTTC
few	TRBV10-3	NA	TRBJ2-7	CATWDTSYEQYF	TGTGCCACCTGGGACACCTCCTACGAGCAGTACTTC
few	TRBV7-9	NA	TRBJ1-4	CASSLPRGEGEKLFF	TGTGCCAGCAGCTTACCCAGGGGAGAGGGTGAAAAACTGTTTTTT
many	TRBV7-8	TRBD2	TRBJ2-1	CASSLALRLAGALLYNEQFF	TGTGCCAGCAGCTTAGCGTTACGGCTAGCGGGAGCCTTATTATACAATGAGCAGTTCTTC
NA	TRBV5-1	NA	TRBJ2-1	CASSLELGVQQFF	TGCGCCAGCAGCTTGGAACTGGGAGTGCAGCAGTTCTTC
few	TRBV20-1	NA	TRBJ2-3	CSAPGRITSTDTQYF	TGCAGTGCCCCAGGGCGCATTACTAGCACAGATACGCAGTATTTT
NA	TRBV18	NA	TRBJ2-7	CASSPFGVIYEQYF	TGTGCCAGCTCACCTTTCGGGGTTATCTACGAGCAGTACTTC
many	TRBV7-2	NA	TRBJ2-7	CASSPGSTYEQYF	TGTGCCAGCAGCCCGGGGTCAACCTACGAGCAGTACTTC
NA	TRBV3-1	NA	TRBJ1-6	CASSQESVNSPLHF	TGTGCCAGCAGCCAAGAGTCAGTGAATTCACCCCTCCACTTT
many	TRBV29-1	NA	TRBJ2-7	CSVNDDYEQYF	TGCAGCGTTAACGACGACTACGAGCAGTACTTC
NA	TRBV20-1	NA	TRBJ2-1	CSARDPGISYNEQFF	TGCAGTGCTAGAGATCCGGGTATCTCCTACAATGAGCAGTTCTTC
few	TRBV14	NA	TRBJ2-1	CASSQGTTFYNEQFF	TGTGCCAGCAGCCAAGGGACTACTTTCTACAATGAGCAGTTCTTC
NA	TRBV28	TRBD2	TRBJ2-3	CASSVLGRPHWYF	TGTGCCAGCTCAGTCCTCGGGAGGCCACATTGGTATTTT
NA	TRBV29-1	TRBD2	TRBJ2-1	CSVAGTSHAKAEDEQFF	TGCAGCGTCGCCGGGACTAGCCACGCCAAGGCCGAAGATGAGCAGTTCTTC
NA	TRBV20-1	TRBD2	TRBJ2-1	CSARDIAGGRGNEQFF	TGCAGTGCTAGAGATATAGCGGGAGGCCGGGGGAATGAGCAGTTCTTC
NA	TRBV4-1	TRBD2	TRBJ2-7	CASSHSRGGTAYEQYF	TGCGCCAGCAGCCATAGTCGGGGGGGGACCGCCTACGAGCAGTACTTC
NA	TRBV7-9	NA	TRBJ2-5	CASSSPTDEQYF	TGTGCCAGCAGCTCGCCTACCGATGAGCAGTACTTC
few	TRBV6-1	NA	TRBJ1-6	CASSELTGWTPLHF	TGTGCCAGCAGTGAGCTGACCGGCTGGACACCCCTCCACTTT
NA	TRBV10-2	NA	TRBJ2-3	CASMSERGTDTQYF	TGCGCCAGCATGAGTGAGCGGGGCACAGATACGCAGTATTTT
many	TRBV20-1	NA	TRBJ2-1	CSGISGLYNEQFF	TGCAGTGGGATTAGCGGTCTCTACAATGAGCAGTTCTTC
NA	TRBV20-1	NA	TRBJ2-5	CSAHTGRETQYF	TGCAGTGCTCATACAGGGAGAGAGACCCAGTACTTC
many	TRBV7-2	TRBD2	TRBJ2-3	CASSLLAGVSTDTQYF	TGTGCCAGCAGCTTACTAGCGGGGGTTTCCACAGATACGCAGTATTTT
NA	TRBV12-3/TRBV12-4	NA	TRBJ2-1	CASSLFPSGGGVYNEQFF	TGTGCCAGCAGTTTATTTCCCTCCGGTGGCGGGGTCTACAATGAGCAGTTCTTC
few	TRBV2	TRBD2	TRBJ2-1	CASIPSSGVYNEQFF	TGTGCCAGCATCCCGAGTAGCGGGGTCTACAATGAGCAGTTCTTC
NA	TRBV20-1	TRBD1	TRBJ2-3	CSARRGTGDADTQYF	TGCAGTGCTAGGCGAGGGACAGGGGATGCAGATACGCAGTATTTT
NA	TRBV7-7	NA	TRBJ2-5	CASSSSLYETQYF	TGTGCCAGCAGCAGCTCCCTCTATGAGACCCAGTACTTC
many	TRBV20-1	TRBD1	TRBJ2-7	CSASDRGRLSYEQYF	TGCAGTGCTAGTGACAGGGGTAGGCTGTCCTACGAGCAGTACTTC
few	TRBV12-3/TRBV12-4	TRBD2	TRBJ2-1	CASSTSGIANEQFF	TGTGCCAGCAGTACTAGCGGAATCGCCAATGAGCAGTTCTTC
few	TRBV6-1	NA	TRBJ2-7	CASSEPTGAYEQYF	TGTGCCAGCAGTGAACCGACAGGCGCCTACGAGCAGTACTTC
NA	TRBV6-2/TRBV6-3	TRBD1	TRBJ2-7	CASRPLQGAGDYEQYF	TGTGCCAGCAGGCCATTACAGGGGGCCGGCGATTACGAGCAGTACTTC
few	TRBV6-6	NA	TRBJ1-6	CASSPSDSYNSPLHF	TGTGCCAGCAGCCCCTCGGACAGCTATAATTCACCCCTCCACTTT